This section outlines one T cell receptor (beta chain) sequence together with its context. Its antigen is unknown. The sample belongs to a study of cytomegalovirus exposure and HLA in healthy donors. About the study: Early release data held approximately 81 million unique TCRs from HLA-typed donors.

Germline CDR1 LNHDA, CDR2 SQIVND (reference sequence). Trimming took off 3 bases at V and 5 bases at J, with 17 bases between the two ends. This CDR3 spans 15 amino acids. Study results and limitations: Despite most TCR sequences being rare, some public TCRs occurred in many donors. Most subjects' HLA-A and HLA-B alleles were reportedly predicted from TCR beta sequences.

Each donor's status was that of a healthy bone marrow donor. PCR was performed using 60 Vbeta and 13 Jbeta primers. The repertoire was sequenced with immunoSEQ multiplex PCR; TCRdb's copy has only in-frame clones and lacks some. The sample lists more than 100,000 clones; around 83% were seen once. The specimen was PBMCs. The sequence derives from a woman between 45 and 60 years old in good health and CMV-seropositive. The rearrangement joins TRBV19 to TRBJ2-7, with D possibly matching TRBD2 (6 bases). The CDR3 region is CASSIGDGGVNEQYF. The CDR3 DNA sequence: TGTGCCAGTAGTATCGGGGACGGAGGGGTAAACGAGCAGTACTTC.